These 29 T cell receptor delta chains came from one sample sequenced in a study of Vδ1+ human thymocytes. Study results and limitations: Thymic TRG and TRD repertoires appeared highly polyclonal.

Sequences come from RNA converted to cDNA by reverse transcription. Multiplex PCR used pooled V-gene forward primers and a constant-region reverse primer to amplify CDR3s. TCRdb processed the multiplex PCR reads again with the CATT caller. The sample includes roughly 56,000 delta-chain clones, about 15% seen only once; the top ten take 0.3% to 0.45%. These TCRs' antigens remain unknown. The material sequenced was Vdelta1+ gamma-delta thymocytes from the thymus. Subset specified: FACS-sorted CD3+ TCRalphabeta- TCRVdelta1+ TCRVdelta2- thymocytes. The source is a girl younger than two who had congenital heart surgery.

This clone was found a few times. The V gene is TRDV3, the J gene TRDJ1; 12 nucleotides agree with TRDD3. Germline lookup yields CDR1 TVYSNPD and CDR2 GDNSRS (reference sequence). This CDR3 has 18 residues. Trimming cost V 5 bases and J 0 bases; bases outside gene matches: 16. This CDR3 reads CAPTLLNWGIQDTDKLIF. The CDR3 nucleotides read TGTGCCCCGACATTACTTAACTGGGGGATACAGGACACCGATAAACTCATCTTT.

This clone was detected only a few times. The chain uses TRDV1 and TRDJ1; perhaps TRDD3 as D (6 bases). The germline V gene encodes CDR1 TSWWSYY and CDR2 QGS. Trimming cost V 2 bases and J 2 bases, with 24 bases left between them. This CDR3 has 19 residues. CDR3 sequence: CALGERLTEGTGPTDKLIF. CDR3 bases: TGTGCTCTTGGGGAAAGGCTGACGGAGGGGACTGGGCCGACCGATAAACTCATCTTT.

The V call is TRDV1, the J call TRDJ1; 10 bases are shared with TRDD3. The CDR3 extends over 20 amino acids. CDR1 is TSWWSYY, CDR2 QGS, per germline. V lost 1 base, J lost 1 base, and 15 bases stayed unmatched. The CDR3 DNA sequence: TGTGCTCTTGGGGAACAGATACTCCTGCTGGGGGATAGGGGCACCGATAAACTCATCTTT. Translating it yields CALGEQILLLGDRGTDKLIF.

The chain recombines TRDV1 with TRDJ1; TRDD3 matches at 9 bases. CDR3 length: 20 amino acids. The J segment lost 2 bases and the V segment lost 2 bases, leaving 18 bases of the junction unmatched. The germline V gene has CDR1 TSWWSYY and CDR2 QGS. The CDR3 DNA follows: TGTGCTCTTGGGGAAGACGGTTTCCTAGCTACTGGGGGAGCAACCGATAAACTCATCTTT. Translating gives CALGEDGFLATGGATDKLIF.

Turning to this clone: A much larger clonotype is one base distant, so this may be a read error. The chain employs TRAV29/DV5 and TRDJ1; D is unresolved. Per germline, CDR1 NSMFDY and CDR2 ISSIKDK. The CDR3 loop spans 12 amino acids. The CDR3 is CAAAQTTDKPIF. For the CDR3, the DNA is TGTGCAGCAGCCCAAACGACCGATAAACCCATCTTT. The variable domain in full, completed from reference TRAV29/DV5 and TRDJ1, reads DQQVKQNSPSLSVQEGRISILNCDYTNSMFDYFLWYKKYPAEGPTFLISISSIKDKNEDGRFTVFLNKSAKHLSLHIVPSQPGDSAVYFCAAAQTTDKPIFGKGTRVTVEP.

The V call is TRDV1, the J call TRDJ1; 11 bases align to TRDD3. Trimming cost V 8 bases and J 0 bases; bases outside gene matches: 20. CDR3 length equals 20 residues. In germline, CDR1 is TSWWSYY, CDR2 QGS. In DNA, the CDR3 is TGTGCTCTTATACCGATACTGGGGGATAAAGGAGAGGGGTACACCGATAAACTCATCTTT. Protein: CALIPILGDKGEGYTDKLIF.

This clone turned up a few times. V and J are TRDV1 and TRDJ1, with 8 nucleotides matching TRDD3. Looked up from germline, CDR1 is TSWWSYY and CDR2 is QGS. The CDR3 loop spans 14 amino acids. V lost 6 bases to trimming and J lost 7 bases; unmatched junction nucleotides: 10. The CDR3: CALGTLGILGKLIF. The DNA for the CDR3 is TGTGCTCTTGGAACCCTGGGGATACTAGGTAAACTCATCTTT.

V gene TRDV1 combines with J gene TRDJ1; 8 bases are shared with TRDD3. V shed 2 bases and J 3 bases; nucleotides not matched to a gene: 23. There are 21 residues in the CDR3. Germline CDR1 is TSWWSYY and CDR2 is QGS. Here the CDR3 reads CALGELSQAAYTTGGPDKLIF. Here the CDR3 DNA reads TGTGCTCTTGGGGAATTGTCCCAAGCGGCCTACACTACTGGGGGCCCCGATAAACTCATCTTT.

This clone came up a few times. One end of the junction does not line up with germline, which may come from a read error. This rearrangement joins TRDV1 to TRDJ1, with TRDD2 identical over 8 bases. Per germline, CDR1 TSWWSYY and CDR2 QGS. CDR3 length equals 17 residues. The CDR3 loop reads CALGEPSYLRPTDKLIF. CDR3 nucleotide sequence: TGTGCCCTTGGGGAACCTTCCTATCTACGTCCTACCGATAAACTCATCTTT.

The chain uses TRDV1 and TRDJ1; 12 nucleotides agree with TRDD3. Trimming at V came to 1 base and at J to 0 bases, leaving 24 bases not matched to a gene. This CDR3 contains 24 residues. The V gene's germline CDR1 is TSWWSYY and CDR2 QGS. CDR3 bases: TGTGCTCTTGGGGAACCTCGGGGGCGGGTCCTACGACACTGGGGGATACTGTACACCGATAAACTCATCTTT. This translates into CALGEPRGRVLRHWGILYTDKLIF.

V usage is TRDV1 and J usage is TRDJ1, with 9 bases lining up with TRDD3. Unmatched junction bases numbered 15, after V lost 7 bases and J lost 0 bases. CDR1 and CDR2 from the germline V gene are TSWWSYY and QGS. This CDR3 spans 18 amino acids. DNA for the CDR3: TGTGCTCTTGTAGCGGGGAGGGGGATACCCCAAGACACCGATAAACTCATCTTT. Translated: CALVAGRGIPQDTDKLIF.

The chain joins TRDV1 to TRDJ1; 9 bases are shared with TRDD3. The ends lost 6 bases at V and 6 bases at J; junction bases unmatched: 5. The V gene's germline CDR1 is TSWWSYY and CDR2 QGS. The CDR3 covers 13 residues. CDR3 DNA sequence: TGTGCTCTTGGAGGGGGGATACCTAATAAACTCATCTTT. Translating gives CALGGGIPNKLIF.

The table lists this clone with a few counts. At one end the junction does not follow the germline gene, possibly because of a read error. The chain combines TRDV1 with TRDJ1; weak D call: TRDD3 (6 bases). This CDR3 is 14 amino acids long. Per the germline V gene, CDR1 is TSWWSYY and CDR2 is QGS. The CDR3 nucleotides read TGTGCTCCTGGGGAAGAACAGAGCACCGATAAACTCATCTTT. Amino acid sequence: CAPGEEQSTDKLIF.

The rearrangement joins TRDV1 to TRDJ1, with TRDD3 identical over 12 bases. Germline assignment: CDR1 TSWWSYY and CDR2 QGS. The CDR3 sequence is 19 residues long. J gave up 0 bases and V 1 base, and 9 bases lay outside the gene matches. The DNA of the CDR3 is TGTGCTCTTGGGGAACCACGGCACTGGGGGATACCGTACACCGATAAACTCATCTTT. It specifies CALGEPRHWGIPYTDKLIF.

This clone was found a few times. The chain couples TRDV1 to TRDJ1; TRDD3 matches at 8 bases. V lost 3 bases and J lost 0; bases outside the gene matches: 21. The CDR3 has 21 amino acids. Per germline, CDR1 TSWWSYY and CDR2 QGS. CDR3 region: CALGETPSSTHWGSYTDKLIF. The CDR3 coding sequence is TGTGCTCTTGGGGAGACTCCCTCCTCTACGCACTGGGGGTCGTACACCGATAAACTCATCTTT.

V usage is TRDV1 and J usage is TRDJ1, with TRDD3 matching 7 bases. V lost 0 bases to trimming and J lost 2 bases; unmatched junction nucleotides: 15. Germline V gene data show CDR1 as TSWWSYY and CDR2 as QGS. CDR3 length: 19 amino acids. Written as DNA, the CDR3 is TGTGCTCTTGGGGAACTATGTACTGGGGACTGGTCAAGGACCGATAAACTCATCTTT. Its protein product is CALGELCTGDWSRTDKLIF.

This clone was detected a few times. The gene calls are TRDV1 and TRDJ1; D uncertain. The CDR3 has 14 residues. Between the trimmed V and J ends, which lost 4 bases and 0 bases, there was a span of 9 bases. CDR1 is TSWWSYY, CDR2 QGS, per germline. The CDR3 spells CALGGLTYTDKLIF. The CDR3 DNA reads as TGTGCTCTTGGGGGACTAACCTACACCGATAAACTCATCTTT.

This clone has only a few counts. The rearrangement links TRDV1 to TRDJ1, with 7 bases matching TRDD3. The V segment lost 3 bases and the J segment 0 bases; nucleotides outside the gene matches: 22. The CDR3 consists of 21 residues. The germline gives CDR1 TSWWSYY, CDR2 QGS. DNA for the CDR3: TGTGCTCTTGGGGACGTCTACGATATTGTACTGGGGAGGAACAACACCGATAAACTCATCTTT. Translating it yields CALGDVYDIVLGRNNTDKLIF.

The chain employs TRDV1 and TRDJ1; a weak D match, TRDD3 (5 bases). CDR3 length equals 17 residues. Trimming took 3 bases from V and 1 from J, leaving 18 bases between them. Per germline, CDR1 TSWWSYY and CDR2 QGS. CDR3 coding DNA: TGTGCTCTTGGGGATAAGAACCGGGGGTTCTTCACCGATAAACTCATCTTT. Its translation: CALGDKNRGFFTDKLIF.

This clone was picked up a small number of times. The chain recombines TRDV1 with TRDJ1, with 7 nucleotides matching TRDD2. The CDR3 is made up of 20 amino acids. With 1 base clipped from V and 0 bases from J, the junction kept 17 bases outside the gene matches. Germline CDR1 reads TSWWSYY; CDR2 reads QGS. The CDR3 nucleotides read TGTGCTCTTGGGGAACGGTTCCTACGGGGGGCCCTGCTATACACCGATAAACTCATCTTT. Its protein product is CALGERFLRGALLYTDKLIF.

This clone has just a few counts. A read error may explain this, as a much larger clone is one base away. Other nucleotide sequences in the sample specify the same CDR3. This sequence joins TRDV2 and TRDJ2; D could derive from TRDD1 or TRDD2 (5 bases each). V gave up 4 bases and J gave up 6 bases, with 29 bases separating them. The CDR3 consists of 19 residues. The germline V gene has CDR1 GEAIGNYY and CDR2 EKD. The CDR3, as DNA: TGTGCCTGTGATACGCCGACTTCCGAGGCCCCCATAGTGTCAGCACAACTCTTCTTT. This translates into CACDTPTSEAPIVSAQLFF.

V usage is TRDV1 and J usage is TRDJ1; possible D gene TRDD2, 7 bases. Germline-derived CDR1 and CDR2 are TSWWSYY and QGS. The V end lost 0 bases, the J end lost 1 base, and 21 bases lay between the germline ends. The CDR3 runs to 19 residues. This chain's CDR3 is CALGELTFLAYWATDKLIF. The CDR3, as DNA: TGTGCTCTTGGGGAACTGACCTTCCTGGCATACTGGGCCACCGATAAACTCATCTTT.

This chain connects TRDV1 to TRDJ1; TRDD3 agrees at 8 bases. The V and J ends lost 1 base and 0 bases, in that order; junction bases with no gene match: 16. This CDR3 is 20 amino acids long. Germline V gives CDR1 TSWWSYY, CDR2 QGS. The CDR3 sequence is CALGEPSTPWGRPYTDKLIF. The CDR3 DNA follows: TGTGCTCTTGGGGAACCCTCTACACCCTGGGGGAGACCGTACACCGATAAACTCATCTTT.

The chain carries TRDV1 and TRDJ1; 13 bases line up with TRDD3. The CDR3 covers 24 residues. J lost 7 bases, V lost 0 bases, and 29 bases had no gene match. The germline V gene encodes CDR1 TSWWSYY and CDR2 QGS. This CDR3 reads CALGELTQFPLGLDWGIRPVKLIF. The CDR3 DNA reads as TGTGCTCTTGGGGAACTTACCCAATTTCCCCTGGGGCTTGACTGGGGGATACGCCCGGTTAAACTCATCTTT.

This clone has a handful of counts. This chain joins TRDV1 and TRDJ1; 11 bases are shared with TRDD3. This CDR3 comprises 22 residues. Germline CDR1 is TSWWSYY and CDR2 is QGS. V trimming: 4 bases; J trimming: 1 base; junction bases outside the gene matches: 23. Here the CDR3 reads CALGVRQERRWGIHCLTDKLIF. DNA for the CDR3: TGTGCTCTTGGGGTCCGACAAGAACGTCGCTGGGGGATACACTGTCTCACCGATAAACTCATCTTT.

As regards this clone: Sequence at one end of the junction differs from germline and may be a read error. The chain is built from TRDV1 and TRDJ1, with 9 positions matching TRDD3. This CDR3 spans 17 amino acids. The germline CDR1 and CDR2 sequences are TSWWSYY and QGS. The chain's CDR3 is CAPGERFGHWGKYKLIF. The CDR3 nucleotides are TGTGCTCCTGGGGAGCGCTTCGGGCACTGGGGGAAGTATAAACTCATCTTT.

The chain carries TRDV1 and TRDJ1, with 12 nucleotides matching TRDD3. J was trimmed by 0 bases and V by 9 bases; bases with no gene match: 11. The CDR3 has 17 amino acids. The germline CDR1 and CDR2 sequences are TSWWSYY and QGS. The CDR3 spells CALDVLGDTTYTDKLIF. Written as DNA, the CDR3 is TGTGCTCTCGACGTACTGGGGGATACAACGTACACCGATAAACTCATCTTT.

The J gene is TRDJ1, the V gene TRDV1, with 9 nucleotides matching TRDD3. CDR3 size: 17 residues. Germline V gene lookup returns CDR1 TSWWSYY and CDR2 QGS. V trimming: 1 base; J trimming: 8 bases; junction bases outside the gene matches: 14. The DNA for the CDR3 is TGTGCTCTTGGGGAACCCACTGGGGGAGCCGCGAATACAAAACTCATCTTT. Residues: CALGEPTGGAANTKLIF.

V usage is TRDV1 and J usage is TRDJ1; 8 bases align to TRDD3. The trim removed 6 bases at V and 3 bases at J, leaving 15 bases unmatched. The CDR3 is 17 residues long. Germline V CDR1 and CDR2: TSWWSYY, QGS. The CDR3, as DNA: TGTGCTCTTGGTGCTAAGTGGGGGATCTATCCCTCCGATAAACTCATCTTT. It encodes CALGAKWGIYPSDKLIF.